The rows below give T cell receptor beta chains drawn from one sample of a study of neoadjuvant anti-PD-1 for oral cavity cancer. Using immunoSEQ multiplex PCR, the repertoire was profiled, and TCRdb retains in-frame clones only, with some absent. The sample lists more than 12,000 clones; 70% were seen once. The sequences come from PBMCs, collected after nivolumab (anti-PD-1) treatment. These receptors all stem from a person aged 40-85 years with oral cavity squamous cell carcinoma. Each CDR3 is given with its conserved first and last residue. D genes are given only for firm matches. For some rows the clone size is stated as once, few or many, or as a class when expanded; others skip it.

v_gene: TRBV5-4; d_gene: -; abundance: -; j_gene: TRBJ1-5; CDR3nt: TGTGCCAGCAGCTTGGATGGGATCTATAGCAATCAGCCCCAGCATTTT; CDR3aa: CASSLDGIYSNQPQHF
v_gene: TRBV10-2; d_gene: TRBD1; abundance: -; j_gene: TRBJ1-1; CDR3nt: TGCGCCAGCAGTGAGAGAACAGGGGGCGAGTCGGCTTTCTTT; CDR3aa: CASSERTGGESAFF
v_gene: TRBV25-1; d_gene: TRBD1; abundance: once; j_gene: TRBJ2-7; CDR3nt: TGTGCCAGCAGGCCGGGACAGGGAACCTACGAGCAGTACTTC; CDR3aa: CASRPGQGTYEQYF
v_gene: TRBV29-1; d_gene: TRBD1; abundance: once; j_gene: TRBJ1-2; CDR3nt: TGCAGCGTTGGAACAGGGGGCTGGGGCTACACCTTC; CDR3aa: CSVGTGGWGYTF
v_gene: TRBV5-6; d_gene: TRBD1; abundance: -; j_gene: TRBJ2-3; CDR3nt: TGTGCCAGCAGCCCCGGGACAGGGGTTACCACAGATACGCAGTATTTT; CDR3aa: CASSPGTGVTTDTQYF
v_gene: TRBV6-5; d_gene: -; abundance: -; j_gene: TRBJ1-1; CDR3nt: TGTGCCAGCGAAAGGGACACTGAAGCTTTCTTT; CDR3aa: CASERDTEAFF
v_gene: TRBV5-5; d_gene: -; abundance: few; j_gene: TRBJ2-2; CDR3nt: TGTGCCAGCAGCCCAAGGGGGAGTTCGAACACCGGGGAGCTGTTTTTT; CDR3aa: CASSPRGSSNTGELFF
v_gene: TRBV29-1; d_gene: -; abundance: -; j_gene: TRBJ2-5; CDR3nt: TGCAGCGTTGACCGGTTCACTCAAGAGACCCAGTACTTC; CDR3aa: CSVDRFTQETQYF
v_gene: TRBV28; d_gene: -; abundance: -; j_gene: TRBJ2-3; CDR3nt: TGTGCCAGCAGCGTCCCCCCCACAGATACGCAGTATTTT; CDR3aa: CASSVPPTDTQYF
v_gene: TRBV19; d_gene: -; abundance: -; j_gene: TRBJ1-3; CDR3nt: TGTGCCAGTAGTCAACAGGGAACCTCTGGAAACACCATATATTTT; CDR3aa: CASSQQGTSGNTIYF
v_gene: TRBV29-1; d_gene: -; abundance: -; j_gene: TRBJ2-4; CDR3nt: TGCAGCGTTGAAGATCCAGGATCAGGGGCCAAAAACATTCAGTACTTC; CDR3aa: CSVEDPGSGAKNIQYF
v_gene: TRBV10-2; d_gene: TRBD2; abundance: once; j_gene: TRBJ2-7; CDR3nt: TGCGCCAGCTACGGGACTAGCGGGAGTCGGGAGGAGCAGTACTTC; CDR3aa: CASYGTSGSREEQYF
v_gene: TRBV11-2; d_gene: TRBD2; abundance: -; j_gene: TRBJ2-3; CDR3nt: TGTGCCAGCAGCCCACTAGCGGGAATGGATACGCAGTATTTT; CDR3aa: CASSPLAGMDTQYF
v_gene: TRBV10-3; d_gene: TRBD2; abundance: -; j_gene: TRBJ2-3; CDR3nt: TGTGCCATCAGTGATCTCGGACTAGCGGGATCGGATACGCAGTATTTT; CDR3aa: CAISDLGLAGSDTQYF
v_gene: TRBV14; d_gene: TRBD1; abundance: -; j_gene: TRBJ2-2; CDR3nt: TGTGCCAGCAGCCGGGACAGGGCCACCGGGGAGCTGTTTTTT; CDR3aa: CASSRDRATGELFF
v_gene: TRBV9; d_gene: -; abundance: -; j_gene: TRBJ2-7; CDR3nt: TGTGCCAGCAGCGTAGGGGGGCGAGGGAGGGCCGGTGAGCAGTACTTC; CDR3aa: CASSVGGRGRAGEQYF
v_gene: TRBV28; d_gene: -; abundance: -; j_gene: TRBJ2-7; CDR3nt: TGTGCCAGCAGTTTATCCCGACGGGAGCAGTACTTC; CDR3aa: CASSLSRREQYF
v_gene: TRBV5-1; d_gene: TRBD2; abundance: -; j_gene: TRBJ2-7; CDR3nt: TGCGCCAGCAGCATCGAGAGCGGGAGAGGATACGAGCAGTACTTC; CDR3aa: CASSIESGRGYEQYF
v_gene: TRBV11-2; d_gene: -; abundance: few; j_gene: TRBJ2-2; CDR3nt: TGTGCCAGCAGCCTCCGAGTGGCTAGTGCTTCCATCGGGGAGCTGTTTTTT; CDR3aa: CASSLRVASASIGELFF
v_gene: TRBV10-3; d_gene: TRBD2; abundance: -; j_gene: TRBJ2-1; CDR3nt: TGTGCCAGCGGGACTAGCGGCTACAATGAGCAGTTCTTC; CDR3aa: CASGTSGYNEQFF
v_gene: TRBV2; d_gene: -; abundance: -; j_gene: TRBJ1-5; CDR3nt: TGTGCCAGCAGTGGGGACCTCAATCAGCCCCAGCATTTT; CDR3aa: CASSGDLNQPQHF
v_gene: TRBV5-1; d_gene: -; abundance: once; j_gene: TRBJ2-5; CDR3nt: TGCGCCAGCAGCCCGGAAGGGGCACGAGAGACCCAGTACTTC; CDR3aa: CASSPEGARETQYF
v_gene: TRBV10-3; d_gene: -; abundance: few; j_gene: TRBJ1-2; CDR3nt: TGTGCCACCCGGGACAACAGGCCTCACTACACCTTC; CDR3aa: CATRDNRPHYTF
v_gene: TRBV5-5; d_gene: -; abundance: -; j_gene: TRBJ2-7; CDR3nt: TGTGCCAGCAGCTTGGGTCAGCTACTATCCAACGAGCAGTACTTC; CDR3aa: CASSLGQLLSNEQYF
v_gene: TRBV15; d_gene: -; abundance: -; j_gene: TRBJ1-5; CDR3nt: TGTGCCACCAGCGTTAACGACTTAAATCAGCCCCAGCATTTT; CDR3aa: CATSVNDLNQPQHF
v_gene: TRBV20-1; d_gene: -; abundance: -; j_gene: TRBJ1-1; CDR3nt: TGCAGTGCTTGGAAAAACACTGAAGCTTTCTTT; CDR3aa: CSAWKNTEAFF
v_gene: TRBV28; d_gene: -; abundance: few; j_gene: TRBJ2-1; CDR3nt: TGTGCCAGCAGTTCCCCAGGATCCTTAGAAGGTAATGAGCAGTTCTTC; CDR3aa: CASSSPGSLEGNEQFF
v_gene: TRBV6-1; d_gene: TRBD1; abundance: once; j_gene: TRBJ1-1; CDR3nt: TGTGCCAGCAGTGATCGGGACAGGGGGTCGAACACTGAAGCTTTCTTT; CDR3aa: CASSDRDRGSNTEAFF
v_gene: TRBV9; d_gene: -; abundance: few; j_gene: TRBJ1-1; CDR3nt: TGTGCCAGCAGCGTAGCTACACATCGGGGTGGGGACACTGAAGCTTTCTTT; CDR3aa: CASSVATHRGGDTEAFF
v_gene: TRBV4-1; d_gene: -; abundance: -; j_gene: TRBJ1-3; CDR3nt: TGCGCCAGCAGCCAATTCCTGGGTCCGGACACCATATATTTT; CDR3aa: CASSQFLGPDTIYF
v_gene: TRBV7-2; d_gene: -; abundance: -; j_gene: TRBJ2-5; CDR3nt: TGTGCCAGCAGCCAAGAGGTCGGTCAAGAGACCCAGTACTTC; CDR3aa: CASSQEVGQETQYF
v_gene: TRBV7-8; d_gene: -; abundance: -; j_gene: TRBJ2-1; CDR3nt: TGTGCCAGCAGCTTAGTCGGCGGTGAGCAGTTCTTC; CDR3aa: CASSLVGGEQFF
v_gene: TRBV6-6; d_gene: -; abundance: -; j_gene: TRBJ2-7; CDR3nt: TGTGCCAGCAGCCCACCGGGGGCGACCTCCTACGAGCAGTACTTC; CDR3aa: CASSPPGATSYEQYF
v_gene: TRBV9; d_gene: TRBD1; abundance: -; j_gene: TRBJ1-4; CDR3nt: TGTGCCAGCAGCGCGTCGACAGGGCCTAATGAAAAACTGTTTTTT; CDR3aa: CASSASTGPNEKLFF
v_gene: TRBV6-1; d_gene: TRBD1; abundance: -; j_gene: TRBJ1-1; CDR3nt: TGTGCCAGCTTCACAGGGGGCACTGAAGCTTTCTTT; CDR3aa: CASFTGGTEAFF
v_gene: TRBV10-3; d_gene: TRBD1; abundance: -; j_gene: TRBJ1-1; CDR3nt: TGTGCCATCAGTGGACAGGGGAACACTGAAGCTTTCTTT; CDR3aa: CAISGQGNTEAFF
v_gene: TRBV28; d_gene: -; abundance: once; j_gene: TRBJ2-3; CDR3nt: TGTGCCAGCAGTTTAAGTCTCACGGAGTTCACAGATACGCAGTATTTT; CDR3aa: CASSLSLTEFTDTQYF
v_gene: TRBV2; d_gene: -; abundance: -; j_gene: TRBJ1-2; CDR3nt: TGTGCCAGCAGTGAAGAGGTTAACTATGGCTACACCTTC; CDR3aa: CASSEEVNYGYTF
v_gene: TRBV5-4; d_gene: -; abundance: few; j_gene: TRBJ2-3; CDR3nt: TGTGCCAGCAGCACCATAGGACGGCCTTCTAGCACAGATACGCAGTATTTT; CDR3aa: CASSTIGRPSSTDTQYF
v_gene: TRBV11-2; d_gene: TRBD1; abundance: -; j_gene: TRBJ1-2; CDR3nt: TGTGCCAGCAGCTTAGACTTGGGACAGGGCGGGGACTACACCTTC; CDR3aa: CASSLDLGQGGDYTF
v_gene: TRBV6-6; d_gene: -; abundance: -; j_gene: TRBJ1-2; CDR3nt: TGTGCCAGCAGTACGGACTCCCCCGGCTACACCTTC; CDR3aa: CASSTDSPGYTF
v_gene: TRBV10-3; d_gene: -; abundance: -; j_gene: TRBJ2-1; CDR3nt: TGTGCCATCAGTGGCGGCCAAGGGGTGGGCAATGAGCAGTTCTTC; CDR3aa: CAISGGQGVGNEQFF
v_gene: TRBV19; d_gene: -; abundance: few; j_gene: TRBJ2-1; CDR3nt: TGTGCCAGTAGTCTAGGATATCGAACTAGGGACAATGAGCAGTTCTTC; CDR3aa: CASSLGYRTRDNEQFF
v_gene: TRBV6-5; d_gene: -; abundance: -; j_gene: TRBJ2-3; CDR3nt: TGTGCCAGCAGTTACGAGGGTCCTTTGGATACGCAGTATTTT; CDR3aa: CASSYEGPLDTQYF
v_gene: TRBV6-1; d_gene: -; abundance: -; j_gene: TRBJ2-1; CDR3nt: TGTGCCAGCAGCCCAGGGAGTCGAGACAATGAGCAGTTCTTC; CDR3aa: CASSPGSRDNEQFF
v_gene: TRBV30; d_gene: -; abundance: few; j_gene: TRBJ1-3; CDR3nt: TGTGCCTGGGGGGACGGCGGGTTCTCTGGAAACACCATATATTTT; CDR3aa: CAWGDGGFSGNTIYF
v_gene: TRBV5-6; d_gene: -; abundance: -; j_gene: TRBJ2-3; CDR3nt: TGTGCCAGCAGCTTGAGAAGTCCCGCCACAGATACGCAGTATTTT; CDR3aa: CASSLRSPATDTQYF
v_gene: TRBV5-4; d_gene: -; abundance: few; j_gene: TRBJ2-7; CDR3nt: TGTGCCAGCAGCCGTCAAGGCGTCTCCTACGAGCAGTACTTC; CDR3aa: CASSRQGVSYEQYF
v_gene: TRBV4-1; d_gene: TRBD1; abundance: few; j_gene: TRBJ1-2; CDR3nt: TGCGCCAGCAGCCAAGAGGGGGGACAGGTTCGTGGCTACACCTTC; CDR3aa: CASSQEGGQVRGYTF
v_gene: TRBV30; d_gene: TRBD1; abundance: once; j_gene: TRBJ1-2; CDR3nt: TGTGCCTGGACCTCCGGGACAGCTGGGGTCTATGGCTACACCTTC; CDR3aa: CAWTSGTAGVYGYTF
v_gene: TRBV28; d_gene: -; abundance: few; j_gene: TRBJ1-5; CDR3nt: TGTGCCAGCAGTTTGAGCCAAGGGGGGTTCCAGCCCCAGCATTTT; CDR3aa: CASSLSQGGFQPQHF
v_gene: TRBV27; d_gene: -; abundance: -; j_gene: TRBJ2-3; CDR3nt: TGTGCCAGCAGTCCGCGGGCAGGGTCCGATACGCAGTATTTT; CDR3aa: CASSPRAGSDTQYF
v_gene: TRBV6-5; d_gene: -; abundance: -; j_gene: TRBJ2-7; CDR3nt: TGTGCCAGCAGTTTAGATCCAGGGTCTTCCTACGAGCAGTACTTC; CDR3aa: CASSLDPGSSYEQYF